The rows below give T cell receptor beta chains drawn from one sample of a study of blood T cells in healthy people across ages. TCRdb re-analysed the 5' RACE reads in MiXCR, keeping a single row per CDR3 protein. The sample contains under 1,000,000 distinct CDR3 sequences, around 50% of which appear only once. Sequences were obtained from blood. Source of these receptors: a man older than 75 in good health. Each CDR3 is given with its conserved first and last residue. The order of the fields is J gene, D gene, clone size, V gene, CDR3 DNA, CDR3 protein. D genes are given only for firm matches. The listing skips clone size in some rows; elsewhere it reads once, few, many or a size class.

j_call: TRBJ1-4; d_call: -; clone_size: -; v_call: TRBV20-1; cdr3_nt: TGCAGTGCTAGGGCGGTCATCAAGGCTGTGGAACTGTTTTTT; cdr3_aa: CSARAVIKAVELFF
j_call: TRBJ2-7; d_call: TRBD2; clone_size: few; v_call: TRBV5-6; cdr3_nt: TGTGCCAGCAGCTTTAAGCGGGGGGCACCTACTTCCTACGAGCAGTACTTC; cdr3_aa: CASSFKRGAPTSYEQYF
j_call: TRBJ1-2; d_call: TRBD1; clone_size: -; v_call: TRBV12-3/TRBV12-4; cdr3_nt: TGTGCCAGCAACGGGGACAGGGATGGTGGCTACACCTTC; cdr3_aa: CASNGDRDGGYTF
j_call: TRBJ2-7; d_call: -; clone_size: few; v_call: TRBV15; cdr3_nt: TGTGCCACCAGCAGAGGACGGTACGAGCAGTACTTC; cdr3_aa: CATSRGRYEQYF
j_call: TRBJ2-1; d_call: TRBD2; clone_size: few; v_call: TRBV9; cdr3_nt: TGTGCCAGCAGCCCGAGGGTAGCGGGAGGAGAGGAAGAGCAGTTCTTC; cdr3_aa: CASSPRVAGGEEEQFF
j_call: TRBJ2-1; d_call: -; clone_size: few; v_call: TRBV27; cdr3_nt: TGTGCCAGCATGACCCAGGGGGGATACAATGAGCAGTTCTTC; cdr3_aa: CASMTQGGYNEQFF
j_call: TRBJ2-1; d_call: -; clone_size: few; v_call: TRBV10-3; cdr3_nt: TGTGCCATCAGTGGGTCTAGAGAGGGGCGCTCCTACAATGAGCAGTTCTTC; cdr3_aa: CAISGSREGRSYNEQFF
j_call: TRBJ2-2; d_call: -; clone_size: -; v_call: TRBV7-6; cdr3_nt: TGTGCCAGCAGCCCTTTGGGACGGGGGAACACCGGGGAGCTGTTTTTT; cdr3_aa: CASSPLGRGNTGELFF
j_call: TRBJ2-3; d_call: -; clone_size: few; v_call: TRBV6-6; cdr3_nt: TGTGCCAGCAGTTACGGGGACGCCACAGATACGCAGTATTTT; cdr3_aa: CASSYGDATDTQYF
j_call: TRBJ2-1; d_call: -; clone_size: -; v_call: TRBV20-1; cdr3_nt: TGCAGTGCTAGAGGACAGAACCAAGAGACCCAGTTCTTC; cdr3_aa: CSARGQNQETQFF
j_call: TRBJ2-1; d_call: -; clone_size: -; v_call: TRBV29-1; cdr3_nt: TGCAGCGTTGAAGTATACCACAGGGACCACAATGAGCAGTTCTTC; cdr3_aa: CSVEVYHRDHNEQFF
j_call: TRBJ2-6; d_call: -; clone_size: -; v_call: TRBV7-2; cdr3_nt: TGTGCCAGCAGCTTAGCGGGTGCAGGGTCTGGGGCCAACGTCCTGACTTTC; cdr3_aa: CASSLAGAGSGANVLTF
j_call: TRBJ2-3; d_call: TRBD1; clone_size: once; v_call: TRBV20-1; cdr3_nt: TGCAGTGCTAGCCTCCCCTCAGCAGGGGGCGATGCAGATACGCAGTATTTT; cdr3_aa: CSASLPSAGGDADTQYF
j_call: TRBJ1-6; d_call: TRBD1; clone_size: -; v_call: TRBV7-7; cdr3_nt: TGTGCCAGCAGTCCTCGGACAGGGGATAATTCACCCCTCCACTTT; cdr3_aa: CASSPRTGDNSPLHF
j_call: TRBJ1-6; d_call: TRBD1; clone_size: many; v_call: TRBV12-3/TRBV12-4; cdr3_nt: TGTGCCAGCACCGGAGGGGGCCGTAATTCACCCCTCCACTTT; cdr3_aa: CASTGGGRNSPLHF
j_call: TRBJ2-7; d_call: -; clone_size: -; v_call: TRBV5-5; cdr3_nt: TGTGCCAGCAGCTTTGGGCAGGGCGTCCCCTACGAGCAGTACTTC; cdr3_aa: CASSFGQGVPYEQYF
j_call: TRBJ2-5; d_call: -; clone_size: -; v_call: TRBV4-2; cdr3_nt: TGTGCCAGCAGCCAAGATCCTGGGACGGTGTACAATGAGCAGTACTTC; cdr3_aa: CASSQDPGTVYNEQYF
j_call: TRBJ2-5; d_call: TRBD1; clone_size: few; v_call: TRBV20-1; cdr3_nt: TGCAGTGCAGGGGACAGGCTGTACCAAGAGACCCAGTACTTC; cdr3_aa: CSAGDRLYQETQYF
j_call: TRBJ2-3; d_call: -; clone_size: -; v_call: TRBV7-2; cdr3_nt: TGTGCCAGCAGCTTGTCCGGCGGGTTTTTAGATACGCAGTATTTT; cdr3_aa: CASSLSGGFLDTQYF
j_call: TRBJ2-7; d_call: -; clone_size: -; v_call: TRBV11-3; cdr3_nt: TGTGCCAGCAGCTTAGTGCCAGGGCGGTACGAGCAGTACTTC; cdr3_aa: CASSLVPGRYEQYF
j_call: TRBJ2-1; d_call: -; clone_size: many; v_call: TRBV28; cdr3_nt: TGTGCCAGCAGTTTAACGTCCGTCACCTACAATGAGCAGTTCTTC; cdr3_aa: CASSLTSVTYNEQFF
j_call: TRBJ2-7; d_call: -; clone_size: few; v_call: TRBV27; cdr3_nt: TGTGCCAGCAGTTCCCGGCCCCACGAGCAGTACTTC; cdr3_aa: CASSSRPHEQYF
j_call: TRBJ2-7; d_call: -; clone_size: -; v_call: TRBV2; cdr3_nt: TGTGCCAGCGCCAGTCAGGGTTACGAGCAGTACTTC; cdr3_aa: CASASQGYEQYF
j_call: TRBJ2-1; d_call: TRBD2; clone_size: many; v_call: TRBV19; cdr3_nt: TGTGCCAGTAGTTCGGGACTAGCGGGAACAGAGCAGTTCTTC; cdr3_aa: CASSSGLAGTEQFF
j_call: TRBJ1-1; d_call: -; clone_size: few; v_call: TRBV5-1; cdr3_nt: TGCGCCAGCAGCTTCCAGGCAGGGAGTATCGTGAACACTGAAGCTTTCTTT; cdr3_aa: CASSFQAGSIVNTEAFF
j_call: TRBJ2-7; d_call: TRBD1; clone_size: -; v_call: TRBV4-3; cdr3_nt: TGCGCCAGCAGCCCATTCGACAGGGGAGGCGAGCAGTACTTC; cdr3_aa: CASSPFDRGGEQYF
j_call: TRBJ2-3; d_call: TRBD1; clone_size: -; v_call: TRBV20-1; cdr3_nt: TGCAGTGCGGATCCCGGGACAGGGTTGGGCACAGATACGCAGTATTTT; cdr3_aa: CSADPGTGLGTDTQYF
j_call: TRBJ2-2; d_call: -; clone_size: many; v_call: TRBV20-1; cdr3_nt: TGCAGTGCTAGAAGGGGTAACACCGGGGAGCTGTTTTTT; cdr3_aa: CSARRGNTGELFF
j_call: TRBJ2-7; d_call: TRBD1; clone_size: -; v_call: TRBV10-3; cdr3_nt: TGTGCCATCAGCCGACCTACTGCCGGGACAGGGGTAAATGAGCAGTACTTC; cdr3_aa: CAISRPTAGTGVNEQYF
j_call: TRBJ2-7; d_call: -; clone_size: -; v_call: TRBV21-1; cdr3_nt: TGTGCCAGCAGCAGGGGGGGCAGTCTTCGTCTACGAGGGCAGTACTTC; cdr3_aa: CASSRGGSLRLRGQYF
j_call: TRBJ2-7; d_call: -; clone_size: few; v_call: TRBV7-9; cdr3_nt: TGTGCCAGCAGCTCTCGGGAGACAACCTACGAGCAGTACTTC; cdr3_aa: CASSSRETTYEQYF
j_call: TRBJ2-2; d_call: -; clone_size: few; v_call: TRBV10-3; cdr3_nt: TGTGCCATCAGGCCGGGACTTAACACCGGGGAGCTGTTTTTT; cdr3_aa: CAIRPGLNTGELFF
j_call: TRBJ2-7; d_call: TRBD1; clone_size: -; v_call: TRBV7-3; cdr3_nt: TGTGCCAGCAGCTTAGGGTTCGGACAGGGGGTCGACGAGCAGTACTTC; cdr3_aa: CASSLGFGQGVDEQYF
j_call: TRBJ2-7; d_call: TRBD2; clone_size: -; v_call: TRBV2; cdr3_nt: TGTGCCAGCACTCAGACTAGCGGAGAAGGCTACGAGCAGTACTTC; cdr3_aa: CASTQTSGEGYEQYF
j_call: TRBJ1-1; d_call: -; clone_size: -; v_call: TRBV6-5; cdr3_nt: TGTGCCAGCGTCAGGGGAGTGAACACTGAAGCTTTCTTT; cdr3_aa: CASVRGVNTEAFF
j_call: TRBJ1-6; d_call: TRBD1; clone_size: many; v_call: TRBV7-3; cdr3_nt: TGTGCCAGCAGCTTGAAGACAGGGGGGGAGTCACCCCTCCACTTT; cdr3_aa: CASSLKTGGESPLHF
j_call: TRBJ2-7; d_call: TRBD1; clone_size: -; v_call: TRBV18; cdr3_nt: TGTGCCAGCTCACCCCGGGGACAGGGCTACGAGCAGTACTTC; cdr3_aa: CASSPRGQGYEQYF
j_call: TRBJ2-3; d_call: TRBD1; clone_size: -; v_call: TRBV12-3/TRBV12-4; cdr3_nt: TGTGCCAGCAGTCCGGGGACAGTTGGAAAAGATACGCAGTATTTT; cdr3_aa: CASSPGTVGKDTQYF
j_call: TRBJ2-7; d_call: -; clone_size: many; v_call: TRBV4-1; cdr3_nt: TGCGCCAGCAGCCATTCGACTAGCTACGAGCAGTACTTC; cdr3_aa: CASSHSTSYEQYF
j_call: TRBJ2-7; d_call: -; clone_size: few; v_call: TRBV7-2; cdr3_nt: TGTGCCAGCAGCTTTTCCGGGAGTTGGAGGGAGCAGTACTTC; cdr3_aa: CASSFSGSWREQYF
j_call: TRBJ2-7; d_call: TRBD2; clone_size: -; v_call: TRBV20-1; cdr3_nt: TGCAGTGCTGCGACTAGCGGGGGCCCTTCTCCCTACGAGCAGTACTTC; cdr3_aa: CSAATSGGPSPYEQYF
j_call: TRBJ2-4; d_call: TRBD2; clone_size: -; v_call: TRBV12-3/TRBV12-4; cdr3_nt: TGTGCCAGCAGTTTTAGCCTAGCGGGTTACAAAAACATTCAGTACTTC; cdr3_aa: CASSFSLAGYKNIQYF
j_call: TRBJ2-7; d_call: -; clone_size: -; v_call: TRBV28; cdr3_nt: TGTGCCAGCAGTTTAGGGGGAATCGATGAGCAGTACTTC; cdr3_aa: CASSLGGIDEQYF
j_call: TRBJ1-5; d_call: TRBD1; clone_size: -; v_call: TRBV20-1; cdr3_nt: TGCAGTGCCCTAGGACAGGGGGCTCCCAGTGGCGATCAGCCCCAGCATTTT; cdr3_aa: CSALGQGAPSGDQPQHF
j_call: TRBJ2-3; d_call: -; clone_size: many; v_call: TRBV7-9; cdr3_nt: TGTGCCAGCAGCTTAGGTGCTTTCGGACCGAATACGCAGTATTTT; cdr3_aa: CASSLGAFGPNTQYF
j_call: TRBJ2-3; d_call: -; clone_size: many; v_call: TRBV5-1; cdr3_nt: TGCGCCAGCAGCTTTGGGCGTCCCGAGGCAGATACGCAGTATTTT; cdr3_aa: CASSFGRPEADTQYF